This T cell receptor (beta chain) is from a study of early T cells in non-severe SARS-CoV-2 infection. TCRdb called the 5' RACE reads again in MiXCR, with one record for every CDR3 protein. The sample has around 83,000 distinct CDR3 sequences; roughly a tenth are singletons. Looked up from germline, CDR1 is SGHTA and CDR2 is FQGNSA. The CDR3 totals 17 residues. The V and J ends lost 5 bases and 4 bases respectively, with 20 bases between them. The chain couples TRBV7-2 to TRBJ2-2; possible D gene TRBD2, 5 bases. The sequenced sample was whole blood, obtained at baseline. The TCR sequence derives from an adult who was a healthcare worker with PCR-confirmed SARS-CoV-2 infection or an uninfected control (not recorded which). The CDR3 reads CASSHRVGGPSTGELFF. DNA of the CDR3: TGTGCCAGCAGCCATAGAGTGGGCGGGCCGAGCACCGGGGAGCTGTTTTTT.